This entry features one T cell receptor beta chain sequence. CDR1 and CDR2 (germline): KGHDR, SFDVKD. The CDR3 runs to 20 residues. The V and J ends lost 9 bases and 0 bases respectively, with 30 bases between them. This entry belongs to a study of blood T cell repertoires in COVID-19. Study information: T cells, B-cell-depleted T cells, or PBMCs provided the cDNA or gDNA that served as material.

The repertoire was sequenced with immunoSEQ multiplex PCR; TCRdb's copy has only in-frame clones and lacks some. The table lists about 160,000 clones, more than 75% of them singletons, with around 1% in the top ten. Input material: peripheral blood. The genes are TRBV24-1 and TRBJ2-3; tentative D call: TRBD1 (7 bases). This TCR was sampled from a man aged 35 to 55 with acute or convalescent COVID-19. In DNA, the CDR3 is TGTGCCACCGGAGGTCACCGCGGGACAGAGAGGCGAACTAGCACAGATACGCAGTATTTT. Its protein product is CATGGHRGTERRTSTDTQYF.